This TCR beta chain derives from a study of OX40 agonist ivuxolimab in advanced cancers. Findings of the study overall: Some of the lowest clonal expansion was seen in partial responders at 0.1-3.0 mg/kg. A proportion of nonresponders additionally exhibited low normalized T-cell clonal expansion. In CD8+ T cells, expanded clones were on average more numerous than in CD4+.

This clone appeared once. The antigen is undetermined. The CDR3 length is 15 residues. The germline V and J ends were trimmed by 4 bases and 1 base, with 13 bases remaining between them. The germline gives CDR1 MNHEY, CDR2 SVGAGI. The protocol was immunoSEQ multiplex PCR, while the TCRdb copy is restricted to in-frame clones and leaves out a portion. Of approximately 80,000 clones listed, approximately 85% are singletons. The rearrangement links TRBV6-5 to TRBJ1-1; possible D gene TRBD1, 5 bases. The receptor was derived from an adult with an advanced solid tumor such as melanoma, head and neck, liver or kidney cancer. The sequenced sample was CD4+ or CD8+ T cells sorted from blood, obtained in a trial of the OX40 agonist ivuxolimab. CDR3 nucleotides: TGTGCCAGCAGTTCCCCGACCGGGGGGAACACTGAAGCTTTCTTT. This translates into CASSSPTGGNTEAFF.